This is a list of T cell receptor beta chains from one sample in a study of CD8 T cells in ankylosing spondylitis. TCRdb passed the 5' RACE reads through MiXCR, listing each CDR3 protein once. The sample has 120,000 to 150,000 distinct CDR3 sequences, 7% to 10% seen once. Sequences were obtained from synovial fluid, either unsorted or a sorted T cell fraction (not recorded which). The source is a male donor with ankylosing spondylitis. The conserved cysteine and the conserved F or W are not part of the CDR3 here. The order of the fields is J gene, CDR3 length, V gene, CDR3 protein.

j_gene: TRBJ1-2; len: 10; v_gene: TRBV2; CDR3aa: ASTGPGGGYT
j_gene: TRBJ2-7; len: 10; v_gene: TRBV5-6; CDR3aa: ASSAGFREQY
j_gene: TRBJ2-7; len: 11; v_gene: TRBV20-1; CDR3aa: SASGPPSYEQY
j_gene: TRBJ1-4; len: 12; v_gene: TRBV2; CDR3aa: ASREVFGRGKLF
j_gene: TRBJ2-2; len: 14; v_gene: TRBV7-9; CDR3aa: ASRDNRGRDTGELF
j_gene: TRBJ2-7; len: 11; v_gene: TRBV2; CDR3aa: ASSGGISYEQY
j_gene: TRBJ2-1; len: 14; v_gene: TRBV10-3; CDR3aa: AIRGTSGRLYNEQF
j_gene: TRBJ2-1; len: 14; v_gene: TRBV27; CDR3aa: ASSFLGTSHHNEQF
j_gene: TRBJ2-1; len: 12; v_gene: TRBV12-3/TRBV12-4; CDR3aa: ASSFGGRDNEQF
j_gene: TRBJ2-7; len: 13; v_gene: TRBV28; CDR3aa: ASSSGQDSSYEQY
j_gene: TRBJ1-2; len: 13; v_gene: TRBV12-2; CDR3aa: ASRSGALIKTGYT
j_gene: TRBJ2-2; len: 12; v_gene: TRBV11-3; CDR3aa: ASSAQGGAGELF
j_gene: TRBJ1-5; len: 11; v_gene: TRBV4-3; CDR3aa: ASSQEVGQPQH
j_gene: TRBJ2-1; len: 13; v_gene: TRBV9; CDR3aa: ASSVARPAGGEQF
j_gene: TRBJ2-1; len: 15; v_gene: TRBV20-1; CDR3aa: SATSYYRESSYNEQF
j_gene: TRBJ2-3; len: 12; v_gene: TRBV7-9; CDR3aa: ASSFSLVGDTQY
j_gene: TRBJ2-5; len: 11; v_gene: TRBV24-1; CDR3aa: ATSYRDGETQY
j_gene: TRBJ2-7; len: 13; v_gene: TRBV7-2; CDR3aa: ASSLVYGGANEQY